The 14 T cell receptor beta chains reported below all come from one sample, sequenced in a study of radiation and T cells in renal cell carcinoma. As to time point: blood 4 weeks post-SBRT, at nephrectomy. The treatment here: 15 Gy SBRT to primary tumor, nephrectomy 4 weeks later. Assay: immunoSEQ multiplex PCR; the TCRdb copy retains only in-frame clones and omits some. In the table there are around 170,000 clones, around 90% of which are singletons. The specimen was blood, collected from a patient whose treatment included radiotherapy and nephrectomy. The receptor source for this set is a woman aged 50 to 65 with renal cell carcinoma.

This rearrangement joins TRBV10-3 to TRBJ2-1, with D perhaps matching TRBD1 (5 bases). The V and J ends lost 10 bases and 6 bases respectively, with 16 bases between them. The CDR3 sequence is 13 residues long. Germline CDR1 and CDR2: ENHRY and SYGVKD. In DNA form, the CDR3 reads TGTGCCACCGCGAAGGAAGACAGCAATGAGCAGTTCTTC. As protein: CATAKEDSNEQFF.

The chain carries TRBV5-1 and TRBJ2-7, with unresolved D. Germline CDR1 reads SGHRS; CDR2 reads YFSETQ. Trimming stripped 4 bases from V and 1 base from J, with 15 bases between. This CDR3 is 15 amino acids long. CDR3 region: CASSILPGLSYEQYF. CDR3 in DNA: TGCGCCAGCAGCATACTCCCTGGATTATCCTACGAGCAGTACTTC.

There are a few counts of this clone. This rearrangement joins TRBV21-1 to TRBJ1-1. TRBV21-1 is termed a pseudogene. The CDR3 totals 15 residues. CDR3 amino acids: CASSKNLDGNTEAFF. In nucleotides, the CDR3 is TGTGCCAGCAGCAAAAACCTGGACGGAAACACTGAAGCTTTCTTT.

The CDR3, as DNA: TGTGCCAGCAGCCAATACTGGGGGTTTACGGACCGTCAGCCCCAGCATTTT. The encoded protein is CASSQYWGFTDRQPQHF. The rearrangement joins TRBV11-3 to TRBJ1-5; a possible D gene is TRBD1 (5 bases). The germline V and J ends were trimmed by 5 bases and 6 bases, with 23 bases remaining between them. The CDR3 runs 17 residues. The germline CDR1 and CDR2 sequences are SGHNT and YENEEA.

This chain joins TRBV18 and TRBJ1-2; 8 bases line up with TRBD1. With 6 bases clipped from V and 3 bases from J, the junction kept 6 bases outside the gene matches. Germline V CDR1 and CDR2: KGHSH, LQKENI. This CDR3 contains 14 residues. Here the CDR3 reads CASSRTGSYYGYTF. The CDR3 DNA sequence: TGTGCCAGCTCCCGGACAGGGAGTTACTATGGCTACACCTTC.

The CDR3 DNA reads TGCGCCAGCAGCCATCGACTCGATAGCGGGGGGGGCCAAGAGACCCAGTACTTC. This sequence encodes CASSHRLDSGGGQETQYF. The chain has TRBV4-3 and TRBJ2-5, with 11 positions matching TRBD2. Germline CDR1 and CDR2: LGHNA and YSLEER. V shed 3 bases and J 1 base; nucleotides not matched to a gene: 10. The CDR3 extends over 18 amino acids.

The chain combines TRBV15 with TRBJ2-4; maybe TRBD2 (6 bases). Germline loops: CDR1 LNHNV, CDR2 YYDKDF (reference sequence). The CDR3 is made up of 14 amino acids. V lost 1 base and J lost 6, with 10 bases in between. The CDR3 spells CATSRGGGSNIQYF. The CDR3 DNA is TGTGCCACCAGCAGAGGAGGAGGGTCAAACATTCAGTACTTC.

The chain links TRBV2 to TRBJ2-2; no reliable D call. This CDR3 has 13 amino acids. Germline V gene lookup returns CDR1 SNHLY and CDR2 FYNNEI. Trimming took off 2 bases at V and 4 bases at J, with 5 bases between the two ends. For the CDR3, the DNA is TGTGCCAGCAGTGAATCGGTCACCGGGGAGCTGTTTTTT. Translating gives CASSESVTGELFF.

This clone is a singleton in its sample. The rearrangement links TRBV5-8 to TRBJ1-6; a weak D match, TRBD1 (6 bases). The CDR3 loop spans 13 amino acids. CDR1 and CDR2 from the germline V gene are SGHTS and YDEGEE. V was clipped by 4 bases and J by 11 bases, with 13 bases between them. CDR3 bases: TGTGCCAGCAGCCCCAGAGGGGACACACCCCTCCACTTT. This encodes CASSPRGDTPLHF.

The CDR3 DNA is TGTGCCAGCCAGGGGGAGTCCATGAACACTGAAGCTTTCTTT. Its protein product is CASQGESMNTEAFF. The chain recombines TRBV18 with TRBJ1-1, with TRBD1 matching over 7 bases. Germline V CDR1 and CDR2: KGHSH, LQKENI. V lost 8 bases, J lost 0 bases, and 6 bases stayed unmatched. The CDR3 is 14 amino acids.

The chain carries TRBV7-8 and TRBJ2-3, with a tentative D call TRBD2 (7 bases). V was cut by 0 bases and J by 3 bases, with 19 bases left in between. This CDR3 contains 18 residues. CDR1 SGHVS and CDR2 FQNEAQ come from the germline V gene. The chain's CDR3 is CASSLAVQGGGVTDTQYF. The CDR3 bases are TGTGCCAGCAGCTTAGCGGTCCAAGGGGGGGGCGTGACAGATACGCAGTATTTT.

In this sample, this clone turned up once. The chain recombines TRBV6-1 with TRBJ1-5; 9 nucleotides match TRBD1. This CDR3 is 15 amino acids long. Germline CDR1 reads MNHNS; CDR2 reads SASEGT. V lost 6 bases and J lost 6; bases outside the gene matches: 9. CDR3 amino acids: CASRTGTGFGQPQHF. The CDR3 DNA reads TGTGCCAGCAGGACCGGGACAGGGTTTGGTCAGCCCCAGCATTTT.

This rearrangement joins TRBV9 to TRBJ2-7, with D maybe TRBD1 (5 bases). The V and J ends lost 0 bases and 5 bases respectively, with 9 bases between them. The CDR3 length is 13 residues. Germline-derived CDR1 and CDR2 are SGDLS and YYNGEE. The CDR3 sequence is CASSVEGRDEQYF. Here the CDR3 DNA reads TGTGCCAGCAGCGTAGAAGGCAGGGACGAGCAGTACTTC.

V and J are TRBV30 and TRBJ2-5; D tentatively reads TRBD1 or TRBD2 (5 bases each). This CDR3 contains 15 residues. Germline CDR1 and CDR2: GTSNPN and SVGIG (reference sequence). Trimming took 4 bases from V and 5 from J, leaving 20 bases between them. Written as DNA, the CDR3 is TGTGCCTGGACCAATACCGGGACGTCGGGGGAGACCCAGTACTTC. It is translated as CAWTNTGTSGETQYF.